This T cell receptor (beta chain) appears in the sequencing data of a study of cytomegalovirus exposure and HLA in healthy donors. Healthy people donating bone marrow made up the donors. Germline CDR1 is MNHEY and CDR2 is SVGAGI. The CDR3 is 16 amino acids. The V and J ends lost 1 base and 7 bases respectively, with 17 bases between them. The PCR ran on 60 Vbeta and 13 Jbeta primers. Produced via immunoSEQ multiplex PCR; TCRdb's table is partial and in-frame only. This sample's clone table lists about 200,000 clones. Sequenced input: PBMCs. The V call is TRBV6-5, the J call TRBJ2-1, with D maybe TRBD1 (6 bases). The sequence came from a girl aged 2 to 10 in good health and CMV-seropositive. The CDR3 loop is CASSYLGRGLGNEQFF. CDR3 coding DNA: TGTGCCAGCAGTTACTTGGGCAGGGGCCTTGGGAATGAGCAGTTCTTC.